This note documents a single TCR beta chain sequence. The source of the sample is a study of blood T cells in healthy people across ages. Germline V gene lookup returns CDR1 DFQATT and CDR2 SNEGSKA (reference sequence). Trimming took 0 bases from V and 5 from J, leaving 8 bases between them. The length of the CDR3 is 13 residues. It was with a sample-barcoded 5' primer and a J-beta primer mix that a second PCR of roughly 7 to 11 cycles was run. TCRdb ran MiXCR on the 5' RACE reads and lists one entry per CDR3 protein. The sample yields approximately 810,000 distinct CDR3 sequences, 30% to 45% seen once.

The source material was blood. The rearrangement joins TRBV20-1 to TRBJ1-5, with no clear D. The TCR comes from a man aged 18 to 29 in good health. In DNA, the CDR3 is TGCAGTGCTAGAGATGGGCGTTATCAGCCCCAGCATTTT. Protein sequence: CSARDGRYQPQHF.